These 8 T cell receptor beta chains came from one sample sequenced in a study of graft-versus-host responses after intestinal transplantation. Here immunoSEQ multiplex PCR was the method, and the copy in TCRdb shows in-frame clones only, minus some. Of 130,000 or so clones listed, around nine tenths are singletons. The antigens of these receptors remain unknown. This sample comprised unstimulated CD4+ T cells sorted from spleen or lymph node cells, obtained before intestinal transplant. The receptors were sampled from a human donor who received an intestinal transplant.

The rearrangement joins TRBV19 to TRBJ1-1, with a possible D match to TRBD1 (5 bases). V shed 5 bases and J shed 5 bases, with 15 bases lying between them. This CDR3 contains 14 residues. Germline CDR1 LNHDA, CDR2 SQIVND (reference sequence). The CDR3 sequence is CASSSQGGGTEAFF. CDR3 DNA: TGTGCCAGTAGTTCCCAGGGTGGTGGAACTGAAGCTTTCTTT. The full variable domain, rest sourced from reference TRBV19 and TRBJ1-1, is DGGITQSPKYLFRKEGQNVTLSCEQNLNHDAMYWYRQDPGQGLRLIYYSQIVNDFQKGDIAEGYSVSREKKESFPLTVTSAQKNPTAFYLCASSSQGGGTEAFFGQGTRLTVV.

This chain's CDR3 is CASSADRDTEAFF. CDR3 nucleotide sequence: TGTGCCAGCAGTGCTGACAGGGACACTGAAGCTTTCTTT. V usage is TRBV27 and J usage is TRBJ1-1; 7 bases agree with TRBD1. This CDR3 has 13 residues. Germline values: CDR1 MNHEY, CDR2 SMNVEV (reference sequence). V lost 5 bases to trimming and J lost 3 bases; unmatched junction nucleotides: 3.

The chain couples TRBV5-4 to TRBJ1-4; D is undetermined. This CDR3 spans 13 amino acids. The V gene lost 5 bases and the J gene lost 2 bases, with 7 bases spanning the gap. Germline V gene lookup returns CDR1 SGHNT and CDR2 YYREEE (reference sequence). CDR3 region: CASSRGTNEKLFF. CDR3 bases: TGTGCCAGCAGTCGAGGGACTAATGAAAAACTGTTTTTT.

The CDR3, as DNA: TGTGCCAGTAGTATCCGTGGGACGGCAAAGATTCAGGCTACGCAGTATTTT. It is translated as CASSIRGTAKIQATQYF. The chain recombines TRBV19 with TRBJ2-3; the D gene could be TRBD1 or TRBD2 (5 bases each). Looked up from germline, CDR1 is LNHDA and CDR2 is SQIVND (reference sequence). Trimming pared 3 bases from V and 8 bases from J, leaving 24 bases between. The CDR3 sequence is 17 residues long.

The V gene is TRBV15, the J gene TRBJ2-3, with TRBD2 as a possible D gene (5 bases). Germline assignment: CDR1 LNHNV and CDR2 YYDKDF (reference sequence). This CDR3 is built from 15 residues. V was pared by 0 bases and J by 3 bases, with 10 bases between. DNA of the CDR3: TGTGCCACCAGCAGAGAAACTAGTCGGACAGATACGCAGTATTTT. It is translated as CATSRETSRTDTQYF.

As DNA, the CDR3 is TGTGCCAGCTGCCGACAGGGGCGCACAGATACGCAGTATTTT. Its protein product is CASCRQGRTDTQYF. The rearrangement joins TRBV6-5 to TRBJ2-3; 8 nucleotides agree with TRBD1. CDR1 and CDR2 (germline): MNHEY, SVGAGI. Trimming took 8 bases from V and 1 from J; bases not matched to a gene: 5. The CDR3 is 14 residues long.

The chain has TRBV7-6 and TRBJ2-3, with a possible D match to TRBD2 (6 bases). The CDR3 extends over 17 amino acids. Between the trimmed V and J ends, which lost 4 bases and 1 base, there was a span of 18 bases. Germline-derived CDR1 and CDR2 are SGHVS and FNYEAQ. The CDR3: CASSSSTRGTRTDTQYF. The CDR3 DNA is TGTGCCAGCAGCTCCTCAACTCGGGGGACCCGCACAGATACGCAGTATTTT.

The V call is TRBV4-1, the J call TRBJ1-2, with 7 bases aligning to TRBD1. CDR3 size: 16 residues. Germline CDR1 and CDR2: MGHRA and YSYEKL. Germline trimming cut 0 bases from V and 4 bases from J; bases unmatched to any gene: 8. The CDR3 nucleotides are TGCGCCAGCAGCCAAGACAGGCAGGGGGGGACCTATGGCTACACCTTC. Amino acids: CASSQDRQGGTYGYTF.